A selection of T cell receptor beta chains follows, all from one sample in a study of post-analysis software for immune sequencing data. Via MiXCR, TCRdb re-called the PCR reads, giving one row per CDR3 protein. The sample records hundreds of thousands of distinct CDR3 sequences, 44% being singletons. Sequencing was performed on blood. These receptors originate from a girl under 18 with multiple sclerosis. Both conserved end residues are part of each CDR3. The order of the fields is V gene, J gene, CDR3 protein.

>TRBV3-1|TRBJ1-2
CASSPRGDSWGYTF
>TRBV20-1|TRBJ2-2
CSARVGVIGELFF
>TRBV27|TRBJ1-4
CASSDRVSLFF
>TRBV20-1|TRBJ2-5
CSAMTGALQETQYF
>TRBV29-1|TRBJ2-3
CSTRDRRTDTQYF
>TRBV5-1|TRBJ2-3
CASSRIVGDSLTDTQYF
>TRBV7-9|TRBJ2-3
CASSSSDRASTDTQYF
>TRBV12-3/TRBV12-4|TRBJ2-7
CASSFRDPNSYEQYF
>TRBV6-2/TRBV6-3|TRBJ2-7
CASSYLGLAGEQYF
>TRBV29-1|TRBJ2-3
CSVETSGSTDTQYF
>TRBV20-1|TRBJ2-1
CSASSPDGGSYNEQFF